These T cell receptor beta chains were read from a single sample in a study of CD8 T cells in ankylosing spondylitis. TCRdb recomputed calls from the 5' RACE reads with MiXCR, one row per CDR3 protein. This table has some 220,000 distinct CDR3 sequences, roughly 6.6% appearing once. The sequenced material came from blood, either unsorted or a sorted T cell fraction (not recorded which). The receptors come from a male donor with ankylosing spondylitis. Each CDR3 is given with its conserved first and last residue. D genes are given only for firm matches. Size is omitted from some rows. Given values are once, few, many or a class for expanded clones.

j_call: TRBJ2-2; d_call: NA; clone_size: many; v_call: TRBV7-8; cdr3_nt: TGTGCCAGCAGCCCAGGGTGGACCGGGGAGCTGTTTTTT; cdr3_aa: CASSPGWTGELFF
j_call: TRBJ2-1; d_call: NA; clone_size: many; v_call: TRBV7-8; cdr3_nt: TGTGCCAGCAGCGCAGATTTTGAGCAGTTCTTC; cdr3_aa: CASSADFEQFF
j_call: TRBJ1-1; d_call: TRBD1; clone_size: many; v_call: TRBV29-1; cdr3_nt: TGCAGCGAGATAGGACAGGGGGCGGGTTTGAACACTGAAGCTTTCTTT; cdr3_aa: CSEIGQGAGLNTEAFF
j_call: TRBJ2-7; d_call: NA; clone_size: NA; v_call: TRBV5-1; cdr3_nt: TGCGCCAGCAGCTTAGACGGGAAGCCTTCCTACGAGCAGTACTTC; cdr3_aa: CASSLDGKPSYEQYF
j_call: TRBJ1-5; d_call: TRBD1; clone_size: many; v_call: TRBV7-9; cdr3_nt: TGTGCCAGCAGCCCGACAGGGGTCTATCAGCCCCAGCATTTT; cdr3_aa: CASSPTGVYQPQHF
j_call: TRBJ1-5; d_call: NA; clone_size: few; v_call: TRBV7-8; cdr3_nt: TGTGCCAGCAGCTCCTTGGGACTCCCGGGGGGTCAGCCCCAGCATTTT; cdr3_aa: CASSSLGLPGGQPQHF
j_call: TRBJ1-3; d_call: NA; clone_size: many; v_call: TRBV6-2/TRBV6-3; cdr3_nt: TGTGCCAGCAGTTACGGCGCGGGCTCTGGAAACACCATATATTTT; cdr3_aa: CASSYGAGSGNTIYF
j_call: TRBJ2-5; d_call: NA; clone_size: many; v_call: TRBV20-1; cdr3_nt: TGCAGTGCTAGAGTCGCGTTCCAAGAGACCCAGTACTTC; cdr3_aa: CSARVAFQETQYF
j_call: TRBJ1-1; d_call: NA; clone_size: many; v_call: TRBV28; cdr3_nt: TGTGCCAGCAGTTGGTCGAACACTGAAGCTTTCTTT; cdr3_aa: CASSWSNTEAFF
j_call: TRBJ2-7; d_call: NA; clone_size: NA; v_call: TRBV6-2/TRBV6-3; cdr3_nt: TGTGCCAGCAATGTTCCAGGGTACTCCTACGAGCAGTACTTC; cdr3_aa: CASNVPGYSYEQYF
j_call: TRBJ2-3; d_call: NA; clone_size: few; v_call: TRBV28; cdr3_nt: TGTGCCAGCACTCAGTCCGGGGGCACAGATACGCAGTATTTT; cdr3_aa: CASTQSGGTDTQYF
j_call: TRBJ2-5; d_call: NA; clone_size: many; v_call: TRBV20-1; cdr3_nt: TGCAGTGCTAGAGCTCTGACAGACGTAGGCCAAGAGACCCAGTACTTC; cdr3_aa: CSARALTDVGQETQYF
j_call: TRBJ2-7; d_call: NA; clone_size: many; v_call: TRBV6-5; cdr3_nt: TGTGCCAGCAGTTACTCTATGGGATACGCCTACGAGCAGTACTTC; cdr3_aa: CASSYSMGYAYEQYF
j_call: TRBJ2-1; d_call: TRBD2; clone_size: many; v_call: TRBV5-1; cdr3_nt: TGCGCCAGCAGCCGTGCTAGCGGGAGGGCCTACAATGAGCAGTTCTTC; cdr3_aa: CASSRASGRAYNEQFF
j_call: TRBJ2-3; d_call: TRBD1; clone_size: NA; v_call: TRBV4-3; cdr3_nt: TGCGCCAGCAGCCAAGGGACAGGGCTAGGTTCAGATACGCAGTATTTT; cdr3_aa: CASSQGTGLGSDTQYF
j_call: TRBJ1-6; d_call: NA; clone_size: many; v_call: TRBV12-3/TRBV12-4; cdr3_nt: TGTGCCAGCAGTTTAAACGGAGTCGGAGCTAATTCACCCCTCCACTTT; cdr3_aa: CASSLNGVGANSPLHF
j_call: TRBJ1-1; d_call: NA; clone_size: few; v_call: TRBV6-2/TRBV6-3; cdr3_nt: TGTGCCAGCAGTTACTCCAGGGGCGTAAGGGCTGAAGCTTTCTTT; cdr3_aa: CASSYSRGVRAEAFF
j_call: TRBJ2-1; d_call: TRBD2; clone_size: many; v_call: TRBV10-3; cdr3_nt: TGTGCCATCAGTGAGCGGGGGGTAGGCAATGAGCAGTTCTTC; cdr3_aa: CAISERGVGNEQFF
j_call: TRBJ1-3; d_call: NA; clone_size: many; v_call: TRBV4-3; cdr3_nt: TGCGCCAGCAGCCGGACTTTTTCTGGAAACACCATATATTTT; cdr3_aa: CASSRTFSGNTIYF
j_call: TRBJ2-1; d_call: TRBD2; clone_size: many; v_call: TRBV29-1; cdr3_nt: TGCAGCGTTCTAGCGGGCATTCGGGATGAGCAGTTCTTC; cdr3_aa: CSVLAGIRDEQFF
j_call: TRBJ2-6; d_call: TRBD1; clone_size: few; v_call: TRBV5-1; cdr3_nt: TGCGCCAGCAGCTTGGTACAGGGGATCCCTGGGGCCAACGTCCTGACTTTC; cdr3_aa: CASSLVQGIPGANVLTF
j_call: TRBJ2-3; d_call: TRBD2; clone_size: NA; v_call: TRBV20-1; cdr3_nt: TGCAGTGCTAGAGACCCGGGATTAGATTGGACTAGCGGTAGCACAGATACGCAGTATTTT; cdr3_aa: CSARDPGLDWTSGSTDTQYF
j_call: TRBJ2-1; d_call: NA; clone_size: many; v_call: TRBV28; cdr3_nt: TGTGCCAGCAGTTGGCCGACTAGTTCCTACAATGAGCAGTTCTTC; cdr3_aa: CASSWPTSSYNEQFF
j_call: TRBJ2-7; d_call: TRBD1; clone_size: many; v_call: TRBV4-3; cdr3_nt: TGCGCCAGCAGCCAAGATTCTGGACAGGGCTTCTACGAGCAGTACTTC; cdr3_aa: CASSQDSGQGFYEQYF
j_call: TRBJ1-2; d_call: TRBD1; clone_size: many; v_call: TRBV4-3; cdr3_nt: TGCGCCAGCAGCCCGGGACAGGTTAACTATGGCTACACCTTC; cdr3_aa: CASSPGQVNYGYTF
j_call: TRBJ1-6; d_call: TRBD1; clone_size: many; v_call: TRBV6-1; cdr3_nt: TGTGCCAGCAGCTGGGGACCGGGACAGGGTAATTCACCCCTCCACTTT; cdr3_aa: CASSWGPGQGNSPLHF
j_call: TRBJ2-2; d_call: NA; clone_size: many; v_call: TRBV12-3/TRBV12-4; cdr3_nt: TGTGCCAGCAGTCCGGACCGGGAAAACACCGGGGAGCTGTTTTTT; cdr3_aa: CASSPDRENTGELFF
j_call: TRBJ2-7; d_call: NA; clone_size: many; v_call: TRBV7-7; cdr3_nt: TGTGCTAGCAGCCCTTCCAACACCCCCTACGAGCAGTACTTC; cdr3_aa: CASSPSNTPYEQYF
j_call: TRBJ2-5; d_call: TRBD2; clone_size: NA; v_call: TRBV4-3; cdr3_nt: TGCGCCAGCAGCCAGGGAACCGGGACTAGCGGGGAGACCCAGTACTTC; cdr3_aa: CASSQGTGTSGETQYF
j_call: TRBJ1-2; d_call: TRBD1; clone_size: many; v_call: TRBV20-1; cdr3_nt: TGCAGTGCCGGACAGGAGGGATGGGTCTATGGCTACACCTTC; cdr3_aa: CSAGQEGWVYGYTF
j_call: TRBJ2-7; d_call: TRBD2; clone_size: few; v_call: TRBV20-1; cdr3_nt: TGCAGTGCCCTCGGGCGGGAGGGTTACGAGCAGTACTTC; cdr3_aa: CSALGREGYEQYF
j_call: TRBJ2-3; d_call: NA; clone_size: many; v_call: TRBV11-2; cdr3_nt: TGTGCCAGCAGCTTAGTAGTAGACCCCCGGGGGCTCACAGATACGCAGTATTTT; cdr3_aa: CASSLVVDPRGLTDTQYF
j_call: TRBJ2-5; d_call: TRBD2; clone_size: NA; v_call: TRBV24-1; cdr3_nt: TGTGCCACCAGTGACCCCCAGGGACTAGCAGAAGAGACCCAGTACTTC; cdr3_aa: CATSDPQGLAEETQYF
j_call: TRBJ2-1; d_call: NA; clone_size: NA; v_call: TRBV7-7; cdr3_nt: TGTGCTAGCAGTTCGGGACGGGGGTCGGTTAGTGAGCAGTTCTTC; cdr3_aa: CASSSGRGSVSEQFF
j_call: TRBJ2-7; d_call: TRBD2; clone_size: few; v_call: TRBV4-1; cdr3_nt: TGCGCCAGCAGCCAACTAGCGGGAGTGGGAGAGCAGTACTTC; cdr3_aa: CASSQLAGVGEQYF
j_call: TRBJ2-1; d_call: NA; clone_size: many; v_call: TRBV5-1; cdr3_nt: TGCGCCAGCTCCACCGGGACCAACTACAATGAGCAGTTCTTC; cdr3_aa: CASSTGTNYNEQFF
j_call: TRBJ2-1; d_call: TRBD1; clone_size: few; v_call: TRBV7-6; cdr3_nt: TGTGCCAGCAGCTTAAGGGGACAGGGGCACAATGAGCAGTTCTTC; cdr3_aa: CASSLRGQGHNEQFF
j_call: TRBJ2-1; d_call: TRBD2; clone_size: many; v_call: TRBV12-3/TRBV12-4; cdr3_nt: TGTGCCAGCAGTTTAGGTGGCGGGAGCAATGAGCAGTTCTTC; cdr3_aa: CASSLGGGSNEQFF
j_call: TRBJ1-5; d_call: TRBD1; clone_size: once; v_call: TRBV27; cdr3_nt: TGTGCCAGCAGTGTCGGGACAGGGGTAAGTCAGCCCCAGCATTTT; cdr3_aa: CASSVGTGVSQPQHF
j_call: TRBJ2-1; d_call: NA; clone_size: NA; v_call: TRBV19; cdr3_nt: TGTGCCAGTAGTATAGTAATGCGGAGCTCCTACAATGAGCAGTTCTTC; cdr3_aa: CASSIVMRSSYNEQFF
j_call: TRBJ2-7; d_call: NA; clone_size: many; v_call: TRBV12-3/TRBV12-4; cdr3_nt: TGTGCCAGCAGTTTAGGGGGGGCTCTTTACGAGCAGTACTTC; cdr3_aa: CASSLGGALYEQYF
j_call: TRBJ1-2; d_call: NA; clone_size: many; v_call: TRBV7-9; cdr3_nt: TGTGCCAGCAGCTTTGGGGCCGCTGGCGGCTACACCTTC; cdr3_aa: CASSFGAAGGYTF
j_call: TRBJ2-6; d_call: NA; clone_size: few; v_call: TRBV15; cdr3_nt: TGTGCCACCAGCAGACCTACAGGCCCCGGGGCCAACGTCCTGACTTTC; cdr3_aa: CATSRPTGPGANVLTF
j_call: TRBJ1-2; d_call: NA; clone_size: many; v_call: TRBV15; cdr3_nt: TGTGCCACCAGGATAACGGCAGGGCTCTATGGCTACACCTTC; cdr3_aa: CATRITAGLYGYTF
j_call: TRBJ2-7; d_call: NA; clone_size: NA; v_call: TRBV4-3; cdr3_nt: TGCGCCAGCAGCCAAGGACGGGGGGCCGACGAGCAGTACTTC; cdr3_aa: CASSQGRGADEQYF
j_call: TRBJ1-3; d_call: TRBD1; clone_size: many; v_call: TRBV10-3; cdr3_nt: TGTGCCATCAACCGACAGGGAGATACGGGAAACACCATATATTTT; cdr3_aa: CAINRQGDTGNTIYF
j_call: TRBJ1-6; d_call: NA; clone_size: many; v_call: TRBV20-1; cdr3_nt: TGCAGTGCTAGAGATCACTTGAACTCCTATAATTCACCCCTCCACTTT; cdr3_aa: CSARDHLNSYNSPLHF
j_call: TRBJ2-6; d_call: NA; clone_size: many; v_call: TRBV9; cdr3_nt: TGTGCCAGCAGCGTGGCAGGGAGCTCTGGGGCCAACGTCCTGACTTTC; cdr3_aa: CASSVAGSSGANVLTF
j_call: TRBJ2-1; d_call: TRBD2; clone_size: many; v_call: TRBV6-2/TRBV6-3; cdr3_nt: TGTGCCAGCAGTCCTAGCGGGACTTACAATGAGCAGTTCTTC; cdr3_aa: CASSPSGTYNEQFF
j_call: TRBJ1-2; d_call: TRBD1; clone_size: many; v_call: TRBV3-1; cdr3_nt: TGTGCCAGCAGCCCGGGACAGGGGGCGGACTATGGCTACACCTTC; cdr3_aa: CASSPGQGADYGYTF
j_call: TRBJ1-2; d_call: NA; clone_size: NA; v_call: TRBV4-3; cdr3_nt: TGCGCCAGCAGCCAAGACATTGGACAGATCCTTTTCTATGGCTACACCTTC; cdr3_aa: CASSQDIGQILFYGYTF
j_call: TRBJ1-1; d_call: NA; clone_size: few; v_call: TRBV4-3; cdr3_nt: TGCGCCAGCAGCCGAAGATGGACAGAAGCCGCTATGAACACTGAAGCTTTCTTT; cdr3_aa: CASSRRWTEAAMNTEAFF
j_call: TRBJ2-7; d_call: NA; clone_size: many; v_call: TRBV5-5; cdr3_nt: TGTGCCAGCAGTTCCGGGACACAACTCTACGAGCAGTACTTC; cdr3_aa: CASSSGTQLYEQYF
j_call: TRBJ2-1; d_call: TRBD2; clone_size: many; v_call: TRBV11-2; cdr3_nt: TGTGCCAGCAGCTTACCTAGCGGGGGGCCTTACTCCTACAATGAGCAGTTCTTC; cdr3_aa: CASSLPSGGPYSYNEQFF
j_call: TRBJ1-2; d_call: NA; clone_size: many; v_call: TRBV5-1; cdr3_nt: TGCGCCAGCAGCTTGGGGCGTCCGGCCGGCTACACCTTC; cdr3_aa: CASSLGRPAGYTF
j_call: TRBJ1-6; d_call: NA; clone_size: many; v_call: TRBV4-3; cdr3_nt: TGCGCCAGCAGCCCAGGGACACTGGATTCACCCCTCCACTTT; cdr3_aa: CASSPGTLDSPLHF
j_call: TRBJ2-3; d_call: NA; clone_size: many; v_call: TRBV2; cdr3_nt: TGTGCCAGCAGTGAAATCCTAGGACTGAAGGATACGCAGTATTTT; cdr3_aa: CASSEILGLKDTQYF
j_call: TRBJ2-1; d_call: NA; clone_size: many; v_call: TRBV20-1; cdr3_nt: TGCAGTGCTAGATCCAGGGGGGCCGAATATGAGCAGTTCTTC; cdr3_aa: CSARSRGAEYEQFF
j_call: TRBJ2-7; d_call: NA; clone_size: NA; v_call: TRBV7-9; cdr3_nt: TGTGCCAGCAGCGAAGGAGGGCCGCCCGAGCAGTACTTC; cdr3_aa: CASSEGGPPEQYF
j_call: TRBJ2-1; d_call: NA; clone_size: NA; v_call: TRBV6-1; cdr3_nt: TGTGCCAGCAGACGTATGACACTATCTACCGGGAATGAGCAGTTCTTC; cdr3_aa: CASRRMTLSTGNEQFF